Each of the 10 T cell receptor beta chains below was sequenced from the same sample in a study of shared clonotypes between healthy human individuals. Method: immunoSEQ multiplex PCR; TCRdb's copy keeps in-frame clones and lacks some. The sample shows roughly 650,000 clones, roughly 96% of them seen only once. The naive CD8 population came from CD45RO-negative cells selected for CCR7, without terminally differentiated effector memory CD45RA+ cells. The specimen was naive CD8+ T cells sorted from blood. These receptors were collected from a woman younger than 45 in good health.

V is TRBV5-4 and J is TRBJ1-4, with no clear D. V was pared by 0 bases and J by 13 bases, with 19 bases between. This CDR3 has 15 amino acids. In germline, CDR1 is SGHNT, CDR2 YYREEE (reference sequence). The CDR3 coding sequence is TGTGCCAGCAGCTTGGACAACCCTGGGAATGAGGGACTGTTTTTT. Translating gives CASSLDNPGNEGLFF.

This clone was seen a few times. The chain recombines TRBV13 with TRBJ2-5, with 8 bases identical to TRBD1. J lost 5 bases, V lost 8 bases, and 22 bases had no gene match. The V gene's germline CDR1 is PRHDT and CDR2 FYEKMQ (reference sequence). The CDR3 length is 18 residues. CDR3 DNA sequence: TGTGCCAGCGCCATATCGGGACAGGCCTTAGGGGGGCGGGAGACCCAGTACTTC. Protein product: CASAISGQALGGRETQYF.

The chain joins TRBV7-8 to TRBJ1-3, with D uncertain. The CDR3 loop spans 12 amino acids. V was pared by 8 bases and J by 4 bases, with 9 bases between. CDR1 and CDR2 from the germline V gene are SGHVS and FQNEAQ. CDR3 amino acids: CASLGGGNTIYF. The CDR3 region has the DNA TGTGCCAGCCTGGGAGGGGGAAACACCATATATTTT.

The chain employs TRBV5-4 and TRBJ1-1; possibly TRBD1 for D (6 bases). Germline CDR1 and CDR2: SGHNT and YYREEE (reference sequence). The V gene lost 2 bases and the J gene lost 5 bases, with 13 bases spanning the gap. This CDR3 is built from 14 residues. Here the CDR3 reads CASSFRGGGTEAFF. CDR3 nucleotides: TGTGCCAGCAGCTTCAGGGGAGGAGGGACTGAAGCTTTCTTT.

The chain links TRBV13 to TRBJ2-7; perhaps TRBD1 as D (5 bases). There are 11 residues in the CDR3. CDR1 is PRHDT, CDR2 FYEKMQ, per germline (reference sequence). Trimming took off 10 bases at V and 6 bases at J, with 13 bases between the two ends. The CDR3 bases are TGTGCCACCAGGGATGGGGCCGAGCAGTACTTC. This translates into CATRDGAEQYF.

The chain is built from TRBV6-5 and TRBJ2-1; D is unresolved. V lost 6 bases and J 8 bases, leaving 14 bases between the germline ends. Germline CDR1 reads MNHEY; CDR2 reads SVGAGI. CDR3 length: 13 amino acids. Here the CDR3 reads CASSSNSRDEQFF. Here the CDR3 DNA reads TGTGCCAGCAGCAGCAACTCCCGGGATGAGCAGTTCTTC.

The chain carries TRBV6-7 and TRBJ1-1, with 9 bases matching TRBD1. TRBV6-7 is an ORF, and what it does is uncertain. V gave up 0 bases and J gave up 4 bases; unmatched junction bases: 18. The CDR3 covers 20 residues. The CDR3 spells CASSYSNAATGGEDRTEAFF. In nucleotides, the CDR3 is TGTGCCAGCAGTTACTCAAATGCGGCAACAGGGGGCGAAGATCGCACTGAAGCTTTCTTT.

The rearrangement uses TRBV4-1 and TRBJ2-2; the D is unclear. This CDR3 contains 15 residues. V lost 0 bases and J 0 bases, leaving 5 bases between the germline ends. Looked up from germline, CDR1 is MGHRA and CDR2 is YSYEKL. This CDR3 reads CASSQDRTNTGELFF. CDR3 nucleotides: TGCGCCAGCAGCCAAGACAGGACGAACACCGGGGAGCTGTTTTTT.

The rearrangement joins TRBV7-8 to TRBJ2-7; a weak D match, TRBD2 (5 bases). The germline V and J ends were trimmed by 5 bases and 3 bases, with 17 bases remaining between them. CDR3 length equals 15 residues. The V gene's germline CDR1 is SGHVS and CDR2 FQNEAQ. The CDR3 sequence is CASSPSLGSYYEQYF. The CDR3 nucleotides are TGTGCCAGCAGCCCTAGCCTCGGTAGTTACTACGAGCAGTACTTC.

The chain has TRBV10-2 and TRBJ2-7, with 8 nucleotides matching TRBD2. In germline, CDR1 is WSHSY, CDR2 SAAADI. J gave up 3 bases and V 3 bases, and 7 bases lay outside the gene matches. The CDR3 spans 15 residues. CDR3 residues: CASSEPTSGSYEQYF. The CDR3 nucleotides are TGCGCCAGCAGTGAACCAACTAGCGGAAGCTACGAGCAGTACTTC.